This entry concerns a single T cell receptor beta chain. This sample is drawn from a study of T cells in Graves' hyperthyroidism and ophthalmopathy. Using RNA transcripts as the source, TCR beta CDR3 regions were amplified. HTBI primers were used for first-round RT-PCR of the TCR CDR3. MiXCR, applied by TCRdb to the multiplex PCR reads, yields one record per CDR3 protein. This table has roughly 510,000 distinct CDR3 sequences, around 21% appearing once. CDR1 and CDR2 from the germline V gene are SGHRS and YFSETQ. Trimming removed 0 bases at V and 0 bases at J, with 12 bases between. The CDR3 is 16 amino acids.

This TCR derives from a man younger than 35 with Graves' hyperthyroidism. The sequenced sample consisted of blood. This sequence joins TRBV5-1 and TRBJ1-1; D remains ambiguous. The CDR3 is CASSLAPRHLNTEAFF. The DNA for the CDR3 is TGCGCCAGCAGCTTGGCCCCACGACACTTGAACACTGAAGCTTTCTTT. Based on the CDR3 plus reference TRBV5-1 and TRBJ1-1, the full variable domain is KAGVTQTPRYLIKTRGQQVTLSCSPISGHRSVSWYQQTPGQGLQFLFEYFSETQRNKGNFPGRFSGRQFSNSRSEMNVSTLELGDSALYLCASSLAPRHLNTEAFFGQGTRLTVV.